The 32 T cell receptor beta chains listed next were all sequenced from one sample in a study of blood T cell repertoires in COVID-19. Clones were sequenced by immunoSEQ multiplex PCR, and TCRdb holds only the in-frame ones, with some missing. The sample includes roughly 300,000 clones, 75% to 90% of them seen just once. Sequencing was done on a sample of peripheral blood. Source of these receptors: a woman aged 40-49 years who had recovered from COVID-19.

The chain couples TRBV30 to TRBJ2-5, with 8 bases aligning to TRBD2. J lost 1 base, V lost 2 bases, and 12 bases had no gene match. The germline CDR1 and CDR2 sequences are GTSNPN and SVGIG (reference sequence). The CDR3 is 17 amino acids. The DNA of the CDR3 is TGTGCCTGGAGTCAAGGGCGGGGGGCCAATCTCCAAGAGACCCAGTACTTC. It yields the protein CAWSQGRGANLQETQYF.

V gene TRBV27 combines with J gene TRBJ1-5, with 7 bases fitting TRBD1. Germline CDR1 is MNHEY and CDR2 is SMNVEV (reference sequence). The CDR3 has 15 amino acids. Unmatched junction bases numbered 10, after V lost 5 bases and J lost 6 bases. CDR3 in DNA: TGTGCCAGCAGTCCTCGCCGGGACAGTTCTCAGCCCCAGCATTTT. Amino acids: CASSPRRDSSQPQHF.

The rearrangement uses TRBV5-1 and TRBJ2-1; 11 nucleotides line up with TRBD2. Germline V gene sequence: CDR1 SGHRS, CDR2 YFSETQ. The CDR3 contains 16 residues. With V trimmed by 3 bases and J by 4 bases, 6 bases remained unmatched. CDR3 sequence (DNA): TGCGCCAGCAGCTCGCTAGCGGGGGGTAGGTACAATGAGCAGTTCTTC. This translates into CASSSLAGGRYNEQFF.

In nucleotides, the CDR3 is TGCGCCAGCAGCCAAGAGACAGGAACCTACGAGCAGTACTTC. It specifies CASSQETGTYEQYF. This rearrangement joins TRBV4-3 to TRBJ2-7; possibly TRBD1 for D (6 bases). CDR1 LGHNA and CDR2 YSLEER come from the germline V gene. CDR3 size: 14 residues. V was cut by 0 bases and J by 2 bases, with 8 bases left in between.

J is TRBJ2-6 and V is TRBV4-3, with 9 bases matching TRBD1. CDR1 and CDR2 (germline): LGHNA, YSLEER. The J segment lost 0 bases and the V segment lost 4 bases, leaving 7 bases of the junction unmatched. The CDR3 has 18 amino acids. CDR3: CASSPRTGDRSGANVLTF. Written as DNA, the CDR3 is TGCGCCAGCAGCCCTAGGACAGGGGACCGCTCTGGGGCCAACGTCCTGACTTTC.

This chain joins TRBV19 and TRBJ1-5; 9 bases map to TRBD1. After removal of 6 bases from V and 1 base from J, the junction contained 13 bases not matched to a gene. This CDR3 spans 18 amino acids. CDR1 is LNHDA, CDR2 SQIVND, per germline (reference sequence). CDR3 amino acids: CASSPTGGKGDSNQPQHF. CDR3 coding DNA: TGTGCCAGTAGCCCGACAGGGGGTAAAGGAGACAGCAATCAGCCCCAGCATTTT.

CDR3 protein: CARGAGGYTF. The CDR3 nucleotides read TGTGCCCGCGGGGCAGGGGGCTACACCTTC. The chain uses TRBV19 and TRBJ1-2, with D perhaps matching TRBD1 (5 bases). CDR3 length equals 10 residues. V shed 11 bases and J shed 8 bases, with 12 bases lying between them. The V gene's germline CDR1 is LNHDA and CDR2 SQIVND (reference sequence).

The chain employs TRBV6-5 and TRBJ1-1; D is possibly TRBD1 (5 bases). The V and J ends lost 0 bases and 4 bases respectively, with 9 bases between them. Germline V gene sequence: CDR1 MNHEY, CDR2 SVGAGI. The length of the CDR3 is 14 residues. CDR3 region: CASSYSGGFTEAFF. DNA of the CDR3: TGTGCCAGCAGTTACTCGGGGGGGTTCACTGAAGCTTTCTTT.

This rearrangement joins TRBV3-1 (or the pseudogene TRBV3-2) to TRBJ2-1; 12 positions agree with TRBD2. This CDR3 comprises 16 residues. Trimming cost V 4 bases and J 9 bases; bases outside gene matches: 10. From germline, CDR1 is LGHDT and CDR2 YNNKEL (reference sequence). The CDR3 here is CASSLVLAGGQGEQFF. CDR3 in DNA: TGTGCCAGCAGCCTCGTGCTAGCGGGGGGGCAGGGTGAGCAGTTCTTC.

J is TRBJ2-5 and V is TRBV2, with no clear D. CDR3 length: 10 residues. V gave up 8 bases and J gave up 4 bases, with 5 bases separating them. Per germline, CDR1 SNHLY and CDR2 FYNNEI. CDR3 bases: TGTGCCAGCTCCCTAGAGACCCAGTACTTC. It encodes CASSLETQYF.

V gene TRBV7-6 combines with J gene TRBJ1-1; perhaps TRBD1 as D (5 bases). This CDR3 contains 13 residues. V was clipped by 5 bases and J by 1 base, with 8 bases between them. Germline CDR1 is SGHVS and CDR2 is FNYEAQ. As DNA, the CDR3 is TGTGCCAGCAGCCGGGGGGGGAACACTGAAGCTTTCTTT. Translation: CASSRGGNTEAFF.

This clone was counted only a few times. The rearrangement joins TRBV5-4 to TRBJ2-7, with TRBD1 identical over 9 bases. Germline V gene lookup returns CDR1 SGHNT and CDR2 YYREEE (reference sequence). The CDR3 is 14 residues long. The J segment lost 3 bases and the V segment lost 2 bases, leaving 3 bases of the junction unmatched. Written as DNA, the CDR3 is TGTGCCAGCAGCTTTGACAGGGGGTACTACGAGCAGTACTTC. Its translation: CASSFDRGYYEQYF. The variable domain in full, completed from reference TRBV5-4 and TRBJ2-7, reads ETGVTQSPTHLIKTRGQQVTLRCSSQSGHNTVSWYQQALGQGPQFIFQYYREEENGRGNFPPRFSGLQFPNYSSELNVNALELDDSALYLCASSFDRGYYEQYFGPGTRLTVT.

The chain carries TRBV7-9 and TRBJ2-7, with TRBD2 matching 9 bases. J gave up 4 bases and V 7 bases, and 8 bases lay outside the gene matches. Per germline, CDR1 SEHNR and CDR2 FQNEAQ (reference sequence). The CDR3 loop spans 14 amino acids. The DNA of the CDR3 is TGTGCCAGCACAGAGCGGGGGGTACCTTACGAGCAGTACTTC. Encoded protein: CASTERGVPYEQYF.

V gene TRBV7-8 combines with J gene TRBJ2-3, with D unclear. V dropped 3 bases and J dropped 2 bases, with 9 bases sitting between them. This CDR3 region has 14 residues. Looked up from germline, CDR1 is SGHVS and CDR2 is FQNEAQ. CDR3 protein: CASSLFPNTDTQYF. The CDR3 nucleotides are TGTGCCAGCAGCTTGTTTCCTAACACAGATACGCAGTATTTT.

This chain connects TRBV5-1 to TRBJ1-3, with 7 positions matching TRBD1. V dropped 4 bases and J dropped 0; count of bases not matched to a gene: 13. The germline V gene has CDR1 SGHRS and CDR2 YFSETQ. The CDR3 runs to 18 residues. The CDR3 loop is CASSPKTTGLDSGNTIYF. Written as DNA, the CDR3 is TGCGCCAGCAGCCCCAAAACGACAGGGCTTGACTCTGGAAACACCATATATTTT.

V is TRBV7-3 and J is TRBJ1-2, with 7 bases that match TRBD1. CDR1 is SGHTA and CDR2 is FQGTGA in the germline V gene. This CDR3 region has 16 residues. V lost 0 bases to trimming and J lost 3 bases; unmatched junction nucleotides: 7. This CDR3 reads CASSLTRQGGDYGYTF. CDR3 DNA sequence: TGTGCCAGCAGCTTAACGCGACAGGGAGGTGACTATGGCTACACCTTC.

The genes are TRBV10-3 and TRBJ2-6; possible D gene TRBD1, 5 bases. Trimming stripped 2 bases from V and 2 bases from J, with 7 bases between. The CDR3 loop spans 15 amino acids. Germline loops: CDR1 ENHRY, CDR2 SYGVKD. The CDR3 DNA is TGTGCCATCAGTGAGGAAGGGGCTGGGGCCAACGTCCTGACTTTC. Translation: CAISEEGAGANVLTF.

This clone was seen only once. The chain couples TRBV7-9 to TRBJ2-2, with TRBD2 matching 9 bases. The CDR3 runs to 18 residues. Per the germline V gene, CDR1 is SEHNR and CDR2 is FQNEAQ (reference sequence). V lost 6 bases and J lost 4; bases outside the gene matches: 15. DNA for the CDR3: TGTGCCAGCAGAGCCCCCAATGGTGGCGGGGGGGGCACCGGGGAGCTGTTTTTT. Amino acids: CASRAPNGGGGGTGELFF.

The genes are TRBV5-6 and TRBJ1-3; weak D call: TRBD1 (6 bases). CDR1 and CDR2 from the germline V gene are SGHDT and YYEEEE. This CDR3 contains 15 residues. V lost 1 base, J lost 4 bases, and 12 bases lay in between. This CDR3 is CASSLKQGTGNTIYF. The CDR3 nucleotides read TGTGCCAGCAGCTTGAAGCAGGGGACCGGAAACACCATATATTTT.

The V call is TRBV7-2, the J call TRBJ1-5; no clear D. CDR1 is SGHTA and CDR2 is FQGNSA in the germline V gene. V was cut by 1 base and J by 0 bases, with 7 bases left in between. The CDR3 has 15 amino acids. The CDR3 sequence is CASSLVSGSNQPQHF. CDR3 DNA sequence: TGTGCCAGCAGCTTAGTTTCCGGTAGCAATCAGCCCCAGCATTTT.

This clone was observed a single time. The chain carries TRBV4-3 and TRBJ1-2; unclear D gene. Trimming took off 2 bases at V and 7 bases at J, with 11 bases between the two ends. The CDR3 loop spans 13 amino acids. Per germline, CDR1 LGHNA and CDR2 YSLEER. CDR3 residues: CASSQPERGGYTF. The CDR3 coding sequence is TGCGCCAGCAGCCAACCCGAACGGGGTGGCTACACCTTC.

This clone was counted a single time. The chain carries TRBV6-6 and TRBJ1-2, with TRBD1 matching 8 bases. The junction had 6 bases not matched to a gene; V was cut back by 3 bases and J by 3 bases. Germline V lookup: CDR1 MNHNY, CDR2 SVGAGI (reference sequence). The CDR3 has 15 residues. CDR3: CASSYPQTGDYGYTF. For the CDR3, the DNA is TGTGCCAGCAGTTATCCCCAGACAGGGGACTATGGCTACACCTTC.

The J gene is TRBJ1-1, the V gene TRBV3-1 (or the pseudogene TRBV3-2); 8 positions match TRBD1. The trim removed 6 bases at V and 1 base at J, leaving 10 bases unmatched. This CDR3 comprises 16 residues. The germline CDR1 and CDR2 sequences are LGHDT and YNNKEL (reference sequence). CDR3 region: CASSFGPGTGNTEAFF. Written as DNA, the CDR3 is TGTGCCAGCAGTTTTGGACCCGGGACAGGGAACACTGAAGCTTTCTTT.

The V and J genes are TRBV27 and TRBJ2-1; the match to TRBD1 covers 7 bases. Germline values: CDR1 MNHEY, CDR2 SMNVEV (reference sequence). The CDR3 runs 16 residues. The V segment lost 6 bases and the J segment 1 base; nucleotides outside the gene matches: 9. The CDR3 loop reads CASSPAGTASYNEQFF. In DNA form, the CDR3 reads TGTGCCAGCAGCCCGGCCGGGACAGCGTCCTACAATGAGCAGTTCTTC.

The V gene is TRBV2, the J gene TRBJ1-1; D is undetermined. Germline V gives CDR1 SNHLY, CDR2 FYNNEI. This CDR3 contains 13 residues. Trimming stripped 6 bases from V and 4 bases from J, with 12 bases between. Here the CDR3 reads CASRNWGVTEAFF. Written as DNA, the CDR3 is TGTGCCAGCAGGAATTGGGGAGTCACTGAAGCTTTCTTT.

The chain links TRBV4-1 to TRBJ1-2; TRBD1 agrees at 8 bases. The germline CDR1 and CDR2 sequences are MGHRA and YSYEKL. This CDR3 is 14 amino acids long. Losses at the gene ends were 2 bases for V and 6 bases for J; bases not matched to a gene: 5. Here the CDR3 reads CASSQRQGLNGYTF. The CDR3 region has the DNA TGCGCCAGCAGCCAACGACAGGGGCTGAATGGCTACACCTTC.

CDR3 amino acids: CASSRTRGPSSYGYTF. CDR3 coding DNA: TGTGCCAGCAGCAGAACCAGGGGTCCTTCATCCTATGGCTACACCTTC. The genes are TRBV21-1 and TRBJ1-2; the listed D gene, TRBD1, was not tested against the DNA. TRBV21-1 is annotated as a pseudogene. This CDR3 has 16 amino acids.

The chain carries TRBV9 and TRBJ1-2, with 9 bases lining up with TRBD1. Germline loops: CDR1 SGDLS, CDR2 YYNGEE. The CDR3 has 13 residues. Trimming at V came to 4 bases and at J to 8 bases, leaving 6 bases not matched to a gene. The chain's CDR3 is CASSTDRGGGYTF. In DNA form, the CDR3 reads TGTGCCAGCAGCACGGACAGGGGAGGAGGCTACACCTTC.

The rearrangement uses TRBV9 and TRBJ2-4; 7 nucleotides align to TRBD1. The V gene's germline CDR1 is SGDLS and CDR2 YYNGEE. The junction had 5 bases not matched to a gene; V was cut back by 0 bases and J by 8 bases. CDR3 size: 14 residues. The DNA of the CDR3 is TGTGCCAGCAGCGTAGACAGGGGTGGAGACATTCAGTACTTC. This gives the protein CASSVDRGGDIQYF.

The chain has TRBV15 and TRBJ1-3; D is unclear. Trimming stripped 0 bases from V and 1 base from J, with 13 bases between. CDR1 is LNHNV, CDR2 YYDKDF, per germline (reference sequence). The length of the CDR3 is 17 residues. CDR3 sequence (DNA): TGTGCCACCAGCAGAGATCGGGAGGGATCTTCTGGAAACACCATATATTTT. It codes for CATSRDREGSSGNTIYF.

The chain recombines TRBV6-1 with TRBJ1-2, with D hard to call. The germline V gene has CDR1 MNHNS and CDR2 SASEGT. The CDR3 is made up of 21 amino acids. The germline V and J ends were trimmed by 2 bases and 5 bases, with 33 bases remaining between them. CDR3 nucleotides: TGTGCCAGCAGTGAATTTTTAGGAGGTTCAAGCCGTAACCGCGGGTTATATGGCTACACCTTC. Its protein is CASSEFLGGSSRNRGLYGYTF.

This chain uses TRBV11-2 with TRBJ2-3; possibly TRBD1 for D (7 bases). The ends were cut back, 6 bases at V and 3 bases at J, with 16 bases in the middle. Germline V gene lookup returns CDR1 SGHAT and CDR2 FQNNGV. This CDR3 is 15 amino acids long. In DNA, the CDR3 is TGTGCCAGCAGGGAGGGGGCTAGAAGGACAGATACGCAGTATTTT. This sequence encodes CASREGARRTDTQYF.